The 8 T cell receptor beta chains below were found in one sample sequenced in a study of OX40 agonist ivuxolimab in advanced cancers. Only in-frame clones appear in the TCRdb table, and some are missing; sequencing was by immunoSEQ multiplex PCR. The sample holds 75,000 to 100,000 clones, approximately 84% seen once. Sequences were derived from CD4+ or CD8+ T cells sorted from blood, sampled in a trial of the OX40 agonist ivuxolimab. The receptors shown here come from an adult with an advanced solid tumor such as melanoma, head and neck, liver or kidney cancer.

The chain employs TRBV27 and TRBJ2-7; D call uncertain. The CDR3 consists of 15 residues. Germline CDR1 reads MNHEY; CDR2 reads SMNVEV (reference sequence). The V end lost 0 bases, the J end lost 4 bases, and 13 bases lay between the germline ends. CDR3 in amino acids: CASSLSGPYDYEQYF. As DNA, the CDR3 is TGTGCCAGCAGTTTATCGGGTCCCTATGATTACGAGCAGTACTTC.

This chain uses TRBV5-6 with TRBJ2-7; a weak D match, TRBD2 (6 bases). Between the trimmed V and J ends, which lost 0 bases and 3 bases, there was a span of 10 bases. This CDR3 comprises 14 residues. CDR1 and CDR2 from the germline V gene are SGHDT and YYEEEE. In nucleotides, the CDR3 is TGTGCCAGCAGCTTGGCGCTGGGGGGCTACGAGCAGTACTTC. Its translation is CASSLALGGYEQYF.

This chain links TRBV12-5 with TRBJ2-2; no reliable D call. Germline loops: CDR1 LGHNT, CDR2 FRNRAP. The length of the CDR3 is 13 residues. The V gene lost 3 bases and the J gene lost 1 base, with 3 bases spanning the gap. CDR3 DNA: TGTGCTAGTGGTTTCAGGAACACCGGGGAGCTGTTTTTT. Protein product: CASGFRNTGELFF.

The J gene is TRBJ1-1, the V gene TRBV4-1; D perhaps matches TRBD1 (6 bases). This CDR3 contains 16 residues. Per germline, CDR1 MGHRA and CDR2 YSYEKL. Trimming removed 3 bases from V and 0 bases from J, with 14 bases in between. The CDR3 coding sequence is TGCGCCAGCAGCCAGGAAAAGGGGGGGATGAACACTGAAGCTTTCTTT. Protein product: CASSQEKGGMNTEAFF.

This chain connects TRBV5-1 to TRBJ2-7, with a possible D match to TRBD1 (6 bases). The CDR3 sequence is 14 residues long. V was pared by 1 base and J by 0 bases, with 8 bases between. CDR1 is SGHRS, CDR2 YFSETQ, per germline. This CDR3 reads CASSLQGPSYEQYF. In DNA, the CDR3 is TGCGCCAGCAGCTTGCAGGGGCCCTCCTACGAGCAGTACTTC.

The chain employs TRBV9 and TRBJ1-1; D unresolved. CDR1 and CDR2 (germline): SGDLS, YYNGEE. CDR3 length: 14 amino acids. Trimming cost V 4 bases and J 4 bases, with 14 bases left between them. CDR3 in DNA: TGTGCCAGCAGCTTGGCCAGTCCGGGCACTGAAGCTTTCTTT. Encoded protein: CASSLASPGTEAFF.

The chain has TRBV5-1 and TRBJ2-7; D is perhaps TRBD1 (6 bases). V was trimmed by 4 bases and J by 7 bases, leaving 18 bases between them. The CDR3 totals 14 residues. Germline CDR1 and CDR2: SGHRS and YFSETQ. CDR3 sequence (DNA): TGCGCCAGCAGCACGAGACAGGATTTGGGTGAGCAGTACTTC. Its translation is CASSTRQDLGEQYF.

The chain is built from TRBV4-3 and TRBJ2-1; D is uncertain. This CDR3 region has 15 residues. The V end lost 3 bases, the J end lost 2 bases, and 11 bases lay between the germline ends. Per germline, CDR1 LGHNA and CDR2 YSLEER. CDR3: CASSQDQKTYNEQFF. The CDR3 bases are TGCGCCAGCAGCCAGGACCAAAAAACCTACAATGAGCAGTTCTTC.